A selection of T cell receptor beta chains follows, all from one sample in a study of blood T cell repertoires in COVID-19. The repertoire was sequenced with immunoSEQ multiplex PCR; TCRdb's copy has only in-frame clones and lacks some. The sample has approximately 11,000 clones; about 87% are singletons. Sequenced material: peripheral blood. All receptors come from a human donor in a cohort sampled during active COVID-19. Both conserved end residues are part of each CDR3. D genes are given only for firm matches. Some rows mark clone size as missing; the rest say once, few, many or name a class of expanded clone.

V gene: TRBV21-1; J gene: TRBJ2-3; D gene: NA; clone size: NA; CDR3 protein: CASSKGCSGSRTDTQYF; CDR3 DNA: TGTGCCAGCAGCAAAGGGTGTAGCGGGAGTCGTACAGATACGCAGTATTTT
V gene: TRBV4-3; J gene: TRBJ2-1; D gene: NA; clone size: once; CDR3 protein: CASSQDPRDNEQFF; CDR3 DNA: TGCGCCAGCAGCCAAGATCCACGGGATAATGAGCAGTTCTTC
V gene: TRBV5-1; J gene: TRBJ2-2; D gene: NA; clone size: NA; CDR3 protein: CASSLASTGELFF; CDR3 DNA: TGCGCCAGCAGCTTGGCCTCGACCGGGGAGCTGTTTTTT
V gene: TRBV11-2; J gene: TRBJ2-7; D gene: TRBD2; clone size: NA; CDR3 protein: CASSKGFRDYPYEQYF; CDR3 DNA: TGTGCCAGCAGCAAAGGATTCCGGGACTACCCCTACGAGCAGTACTTC
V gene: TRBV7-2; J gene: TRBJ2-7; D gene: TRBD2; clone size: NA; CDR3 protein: CASSLNRALAGTYEQYF; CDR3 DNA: TGTGCCAGCAGCTTAAATCGTGCACTAGCGGGTACCTACGAGCAGTACTTC
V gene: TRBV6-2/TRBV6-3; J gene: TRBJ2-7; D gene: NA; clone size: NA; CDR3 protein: CASSYFSPYEQYF; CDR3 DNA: TGTGCCAGCAGTTACTTCAGTCCCTACGAGCAGTACTTC
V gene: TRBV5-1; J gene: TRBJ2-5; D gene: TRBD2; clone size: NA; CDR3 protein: CASSPGTSGEETQYF; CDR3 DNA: TGCGCCAGCAGCCCCGGGACTAGCGGAGAAGAGACCCAGTACTTC
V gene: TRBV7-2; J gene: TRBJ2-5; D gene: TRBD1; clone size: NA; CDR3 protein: CASSPGTGSAQYF; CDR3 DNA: TGTGCCAGCAGCCCCGGGACAGGGTCGGCCCAGTACTTC
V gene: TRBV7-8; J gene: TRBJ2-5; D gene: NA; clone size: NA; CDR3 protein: CASSLVVRTQETQYF; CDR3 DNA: TGTGCCAGCAGCTTAGTGGTCAGAACCCAAGAGACCCAGTACTTC
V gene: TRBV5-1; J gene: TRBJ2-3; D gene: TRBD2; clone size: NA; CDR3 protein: CASSWGRLAGTDTQYF; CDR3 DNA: TGCGCCAGCAGCTGGGGACGACTAGCGGGCACAGATACGCAGTATTTT
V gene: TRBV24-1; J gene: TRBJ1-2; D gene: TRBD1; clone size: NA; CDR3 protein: CAPPPRGTGTYGYTF; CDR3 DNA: TGTGCCCCGCCTCCTCGGGGGACAGGGACCTATGGCTACACCTTC
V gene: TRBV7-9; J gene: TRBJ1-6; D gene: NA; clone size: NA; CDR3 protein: CASRAGGGALHF; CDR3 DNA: TGTGCCAGCCGCGCGGGGGGGGGAGCCCTCCACTTT
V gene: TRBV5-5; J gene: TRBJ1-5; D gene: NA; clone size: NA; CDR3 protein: CASSLRGVANQPQHF; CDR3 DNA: TGTGCCAGCAGCTTAAGGGGCGTCGCAAATCAGCCCCAGCATTTT
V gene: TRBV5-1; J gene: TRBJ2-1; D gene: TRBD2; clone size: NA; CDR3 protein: CASSATGTNNEQFF; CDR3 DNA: TGCGCCAGCAGCGCGACCGGGACTAACAATGAGCAGTTCTTC
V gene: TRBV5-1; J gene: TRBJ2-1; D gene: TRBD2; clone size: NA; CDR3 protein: CASSLVAGDGDEQFF; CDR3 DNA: TGCGCCAGCAGCTTGGTGGCGGGAGACGGCGATGAGCAGTTCTTC
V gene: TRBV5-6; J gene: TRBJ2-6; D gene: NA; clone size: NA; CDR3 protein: CASRWTADSWAGANVLTF; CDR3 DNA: TGTGCCAGCAGGTGGACAGCGGATAGTTGGGCTGGGGCCAACGTCCTGACTTTC
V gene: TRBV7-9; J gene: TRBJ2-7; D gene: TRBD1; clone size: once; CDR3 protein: CASSLSQGDYEQYF; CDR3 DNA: TGTGCCAGCAGCTTATCACAGGGGGACTACGAGCAGTACTTC
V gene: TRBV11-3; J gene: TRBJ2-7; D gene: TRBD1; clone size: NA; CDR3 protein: CASSLGNDWDRGGKYEQYF; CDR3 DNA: TGTGCCAGCAGCTTAGGGAATGATTGGGACAGGGGAGGGAAGTACGAGCAGTACTTC
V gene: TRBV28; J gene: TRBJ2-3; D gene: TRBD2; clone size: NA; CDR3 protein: CASSFGLAGGYF; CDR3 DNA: TGTGCCAGCAGTTTCGGGCTAGCGGGAGGATATTTT
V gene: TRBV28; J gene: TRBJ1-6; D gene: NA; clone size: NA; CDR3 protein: CASFTFQGDSPLHF; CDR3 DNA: TGTGCCAGCTTCACGTTCCAGGGCGATTCACCCCTCCACTTT
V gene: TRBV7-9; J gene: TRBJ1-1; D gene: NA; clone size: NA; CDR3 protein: CASSLGHLNTEAFF; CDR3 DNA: TGTGCCAGCAGCTTAGGACACCTGAACACTGAAGCTTTCTTT
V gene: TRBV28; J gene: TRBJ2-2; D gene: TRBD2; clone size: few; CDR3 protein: CASTLAGLGNTGELFF; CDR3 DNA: TGTGCCAGCACCTTAGCAGGACTAGGGAACACCGGGGAGCTGTTTTTT
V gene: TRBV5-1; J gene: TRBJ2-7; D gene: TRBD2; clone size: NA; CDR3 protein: CASSLNPGLAATEQYF; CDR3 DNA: TGCGCCAGCAGCTTGAATCCCGGACTAGCGGCCACCGAGCAGTACTTC
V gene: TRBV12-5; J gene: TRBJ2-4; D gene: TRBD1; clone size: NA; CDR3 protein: CASGLGERGLYKNIQYF; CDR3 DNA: TGTGCTAGTGGTTTGGGGGAGAGGGGGCTGTACAAAAACATTCAGTACTTC
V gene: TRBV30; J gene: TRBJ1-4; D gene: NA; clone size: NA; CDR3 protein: CATERAGWGNSNEKLFF; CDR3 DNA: TGTGCCACAGAGCGGGCAGGGTGGGGGAACTCTAATGAAAAACTGTTTTTT
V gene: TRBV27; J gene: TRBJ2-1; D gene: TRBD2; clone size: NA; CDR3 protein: CASSRTSRTYNEQFF; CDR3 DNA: TGTGCCAGCAGTCGGACTAGCCGCACCTACAATGAGCAGTTCTTC
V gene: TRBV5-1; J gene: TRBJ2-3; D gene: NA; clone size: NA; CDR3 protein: CASSLGADTQYF; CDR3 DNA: TGCGCCAGCAGCTTGGGGGCGGATACGCAGTATTTT
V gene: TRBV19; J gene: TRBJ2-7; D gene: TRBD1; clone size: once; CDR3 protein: CASSIAGTGSYEQYF; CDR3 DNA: TGTGCCAGTAGTATCGCCGGGACAGGGTCCTACGAGCAGTACTTC
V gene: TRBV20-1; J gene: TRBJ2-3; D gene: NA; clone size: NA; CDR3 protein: CSARDGRGQYF; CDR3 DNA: TGCAGTGCTAGAGATGGTAGGGGACAGTATTTT
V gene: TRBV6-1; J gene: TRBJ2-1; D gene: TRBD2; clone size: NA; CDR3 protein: CASSAGLAGVRPTANEQFF; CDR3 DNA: TGTGCCAGCAGTGCCGGACTAGCGGGAGTGAGACCGACAGCCAATGAGCAGTTCTTC
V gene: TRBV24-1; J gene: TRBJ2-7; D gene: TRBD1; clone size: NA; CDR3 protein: CATSPLGPGQGYEQYF; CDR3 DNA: TGTGCCACCAGCCCCCTTGGACCGGGACAGGGTTACGAGCAGTACTTC
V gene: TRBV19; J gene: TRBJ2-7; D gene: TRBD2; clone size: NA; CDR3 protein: CASSIAGGRYKKQYF; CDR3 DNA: TGTGCCAGTAGTATTGCGGGGGGAAGGTACAAGAAGCAGTACTTC
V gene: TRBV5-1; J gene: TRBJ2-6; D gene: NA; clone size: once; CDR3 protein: CASSGTVPGANVLTF; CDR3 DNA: TGCGCCAGCAGCGGAACAGTGCCTGGGGCCAACGTCCTGACTTTC
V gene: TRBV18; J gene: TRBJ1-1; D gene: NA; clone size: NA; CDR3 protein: CASSPAENTEAFF; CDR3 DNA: TGTGCCAGCTCACCGGCGGAGAACACTGAAGCTTTCTTT
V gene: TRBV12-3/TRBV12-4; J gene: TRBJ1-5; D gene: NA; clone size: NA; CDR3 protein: CASSLQGTQPQHF; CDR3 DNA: TGTGCCAGCAGTTTACAGGGGACTCAGCCCCAGCATTTT
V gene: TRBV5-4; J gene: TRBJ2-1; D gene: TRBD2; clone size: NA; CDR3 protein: CASSSRGLADYNEQFF; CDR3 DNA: TGTGCCAGCAGCTCGAGAGGACTAGCGGACTACAATGAGCAGTTCTTC
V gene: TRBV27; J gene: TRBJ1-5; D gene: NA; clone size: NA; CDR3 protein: CASSFKQDQPQHF; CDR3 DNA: TGTGCCAGCAGTTTCAAACAAGATCAGCCCCAGCATTTT
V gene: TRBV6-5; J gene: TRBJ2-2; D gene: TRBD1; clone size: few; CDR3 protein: CACRTGGFTGELFF; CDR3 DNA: TGTGCCTGCCGGACAGGGGGCTTCACCGGGGAGCTGTTTTTT
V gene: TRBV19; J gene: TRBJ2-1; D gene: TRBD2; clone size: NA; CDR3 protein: CASSPFRAGVGNEQFF; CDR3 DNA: TGTGCCAGTAGCCCTTTTAGAGCGGGAGTAGGGAATGAGCAGTTCTTC
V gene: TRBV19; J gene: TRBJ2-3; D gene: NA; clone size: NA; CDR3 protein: CASSIGEGTDTQYF; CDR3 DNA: TGTGCCAGTAGTATCGGTGAGGGCACAGATACGCAGTATTTT
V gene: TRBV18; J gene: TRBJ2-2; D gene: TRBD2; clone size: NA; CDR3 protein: CASSPSPGGPNTGELFF; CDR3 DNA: TGTGCCAGCTCACCATCTCCGGGAGGCCCGAACACCGGGGAGCTGTTTTTT
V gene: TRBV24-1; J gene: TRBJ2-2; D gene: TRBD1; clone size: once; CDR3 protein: CATSDTRQGTNTGELFF; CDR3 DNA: TGTGCCACCAGTGACACCAGACAGGGGACGAACACCGGGGAGCTGTTTTTT